The table lists the clone carrying this T cell receptor beta chain with many counts. The target antigen is unknown. This entry is derived from a study of Graves' ophthalmopathy and Graves' hyperthyroidism. Amplification targeted the TCR beta CDR3 regions, with RNA transcripts as the source material. Amplification began with first-round RT-PCR using HTBI primers, then second-round multiplex PCR was performed. Using its own MiXCR run on the multiplex PCR reads, TCRdb lists one record per CDR3 protein. The data contain about 340,000 distinct CDR3 sequences, roughly a sixth of them singletons. Study findings and constraints: Ophthalmopathy versus stable hyperthyroidism: 13-signature model gave less than 90% sensitivity, 81.08% specificity. Blood also contained most of the expanded thyroid clonotypes above 0.001 frequency.

Disease in donors with ophthalmopathy had moderate-to-severe activity, CAS ≥3, NOSPECS ≥4 and under 3 months' duration. Certain patients, namely those with other autoimmune diseases, uncontrolled infections, pregnancy or lactation, were excluded. Sequenced material: peripheral blood. The TCR comes from an adult man with Graves' ophthalmopathy.

The CDR3 is CASSSGGVNTEAFF. DNA of the CDR3: TGTGCCAGCAGTTCTGGCGGGGTGAACACTGAAGCTTTCTTT. This sequence joins TRBV12-3 or TRBV12-4 and TRBJ1-1, with D uncertain. The CDR3 covers 14 residues. With 4 bases removed from V and 0 bases from J, the gap between germline ends came to 9 bases.